The 5 T cell receptor beta chains reported below all come from one sample, sequenced in a study of identical twins. MiXCR, run by TCRdb on the 5' RACE reads, gives a single entry per CDR3 protein. The sample has some 20,000 distinct CDR3 sequences, about two thirds seen once. Sequenced input: memory (CD45RO+) T cells sorted from blood. These receptors came from a woman in her late teens or twenties in good health. This table probably holds off-target reads from a library built for another chain.

V and J are TRBV9 and TRBJ2-7; D may be TRBD1 (5 bases). CDR1 SGDLS and CDR2 YYNGEE come from the germline V gene. This CDR3 is 14 amino acids long. Deletions cut 0 bases from V and 3 bases from J, with 10 bases between. The CDR3 protein is CASSVAHQGYEQYF. CDR3 sequence (DNA): TGTGCCAGCAGCGTAGCTCATCAGGGCTACGAGCAGTACTTC. Variable domain in full (rest from reference TRBV9 and TRBJ2-7): DSGVTQTPKHLITATGQRVTLRCSPRSGDLSVYWYQQSLDQGLQFLIQYYNGEERAKGNILERFSAQQFPDLHSELNLSSLELGDSALYFCASSVAHQGYEQYFGPGTRLTVT.

This clonotype occurred a few times. The V and J genes are TRBV4-3 and TRBJ2-3; D perhaps matches TRBD2 (5 bases). The CDR3 is made up of 12 amino acids. From germline, CDR1 is LGHNA and CDR2 YSLEER. Trimming left V 2 bases short and J 6 bases short, with 6 bases between. CDR3 sequence: CASSQPGDTQYF. The DNA for the CDR3 is TGCGCCAGCAGCCAACCGGGGGATACGCAGTATTTT.

The chain links TRBV6-2 or TRBV6-3 to TRBJ2-3; possibly TRBD2 for D (6 bases). Germline CDR1 reads MNHEY; CDR2 reads SVGEGT. The CDR3 extends over 15 amino acids. The V end was cut by 7 bases, the J end by 6 bases, with 20 bases between. The CDR3 loop is CASIDGGKGVDTQYF. CDR3 DNA sequence: TGTGCCAGCATCGACGGGGGAAAGGGCGTCGATACGCAGTATTTT.

The genes are TRBV7-9 and TRBJ2-6; D remains ambiguous. Germline CDR1 is SEHNR and CDR2 is FQNEAQ (reference sequence). This CDR3 contains 14 residues. V dropped 6 bases and J dropped 0 bases, with 6 bases sitting between them. CDR3 nucleotide sequence: TGTGCCAGCAGTACGAGCTCTGGGGCCAACGTCCTGACTTTC. Its protein product is CASSTSSGANVLTF.

The V call is TRBV12-3 or TRBV12-4, the J call TRBJ2-5; 7 bases align to TRBD2. This CDR3 is 14 amino acids long. Trimming took 1 base from V and 4 from J; bases not matched to a gene: 3. The DNA of the CDR3 is TGTGCCAGCAGTTTAGTGGCTAGCGGAGAGACCCAGTACTTC. It is translated as CASSLVASGETQYF.